What follows are 32 T cell receptor beta chains derived from one specimen sequenced in a study of T cell clonality in common variable immunodeficiency. The study's findings and limits: Reportedly, TCR beta sequences from common variable immunodeficiency showed fewer deletions and N-nucleotide insertions.

Which antigens these TCRs recognize remains unknown. Measured with immunoSEQ multiplex PCR; TCRdb has only the in-frame clones, and not every one. The sample contains around 21,000 clones, none of them singletons. Sequenced material: peripheral blood mononuclear cells. The receptor set was obtained from a human donor with common variable immunodeficiency.

Of note for this clone: The read ends 3 residues shy of where the CDR3 ends; the end is completed using the germline J gene. The chain recombines TRBV19 with TRBJ2-4; no reliable D call. V lost 1 base, J lost 0 bases, and 10 bases lay in between. Germline V lookup: CDR1 LNHDA, CDR2 SQIVND (reference sequence). The CDR3 runs 16 residues. The sequenced CDR3 bases are TGTGCCAGTAGTATAGGGCAGGCCCTAGCCAAAAACATT. This codes for CASSIGQALAKNI. The entire CDR3 protein reads CASSIGQALAKNIQYF.

This clone occurred many times. The read falls 3 residues short of the CDR3 end, and the missing part is taken from the germline J gene. The chain employs TRBV29-1 and TRBJ1-5; D is uncertain. Germline-derived CDR1 and CDR2 are SQVTM and ANQGSEA. Trimming removed 2 bases at V and 0 bases at J, with 8 bases between. The CDR3 runs to 14 residues. The CDR3 protein is CSVEIVGSNQPQHF. Incomplete CDR3 DNA: TGCAGCGTTGAAATTGTCGGTAGCAATCAGCCC.

This clone was seen ten or more times. With the read ending 3 residues before the CDR3 end, the germline J gene is used to fill in that end. This sequence joins TRBV5-1 and TRBJ2-1; D is unclear. With 2 bases removed from V and 6 bases from J, the gap between germline ends came to 6 bases. CDR1 and CDR2 from the germline V gene are SGHRS and YFSETQ. CDR3 length equals 12 residues. The DNA read from the CDR3 is TGCGCCAGCAGCTTTAGCCTCAATGAG. Translating gives CASSFSLNE. From start to end, the CDR3 is CASSFSLNEQFF.

Ten or more counts support this clone. The CDR3 end falls 3 residues outside the read, so it is completed with the germline J gene. The chain joins TRBV20-1 to TRBJ2-1; D gene unclear. Germline V gene lookup returns CDR1 DFQATT and CDR2 SNEGSKA (reference sequence). V was trimmed by 0 bases and J by 2 bases, leaving 17 bases between them. The CDR3 spans 17 residues. CDR3: CSARDQNSGWPYNEQFF. The DNA read from the CDR3 is TGCAGTGCTAGAGACCAAAACTCAGGATGGCCCTACAATGAG.

This clone was seen many times. CDR3 sequence reads: CASSSTGWDTQYF. The sequenced CDR3 bases are TGTGCCAGCTCATCTACAGGGTGGGATACG. The chain links TRBV18 to TRBJ2-3; tentative D call: TRBD1 (6 bases). The missing CDR3 end, 3 residues past where the read stops, is filled in from the germline J gene. Trimming took 5 bases from V and 6 from J, leaving 12 bases between them. CDR3 length: 13 residues. Per germline, CDR1 KGHSH and CDR2 LQKENI.

This clone was recorded many times. The read terminates 3 residues before the CDR3 end, so the remaining end is supplied by the germline J gene. V and J are TRBV20-1 and TRBJ1-1; 8 nucleotides line up with TRBD1. Germline V gene sequence: CDR1 DFQATT, CDR2 SNEGSKA (reference sequence). CDR3 length equals 17 residues. V trimming: 7 bases; J trimming: 5 bases; junction bases outside the gene matches: 21. The chain's CDR3 is CSVSSIRTGKAGTEAFF. The DNA read from the CDR3 is TGCAGTGTCAGCTCGATTCGGACAGGGAAAGCCGGGACTGAA.

This clone turned up a few times. The CDR3 end falls 3 residues outside the read, so it is completed with the germline J gene. The J gene is TRBJ2-1, the V gene TRBV19; a possible D gene is TRBD2 (6 bases). Germline CDR1 is LNHDA and CDR2 is SQIVND (reference sequence). This CDR3 comprises 14 residues. Trimming took off 11 bases at V and 0 bases at J, with 14 bases between the two ends. The CDR3 reads CACRDSSSYNEQFF. CDR3 bases read: TGTGCCTGCCGGGACTCTAGCTCCTACAATGAG.

Turning to this clone: Read data end 3 residues before the CDR3 end; the end is taken from the germline J gene. V usage is TRBV19 and J usage is TRBJ1-1; D gene uncertain. Germline V gene sequence: CDR1 LNHDA, CDR2 SQIVND (reference sequence). CDR3 size: 13 residues. Between the trimmed V and J ends, which lost 3 bases and 1 base, there was a span of 6 bases. The CDR3 here is CASSIVANTEAFF. The CDR3 bases that were read are TGTGCCAGTAGTATTGTGGCGAACACTGAA.

This clone was counted between two and nine times. Sequencing ends 3 residues short of the CDR3 end; the germline J gene provides the rest. Distinct nucleotide sequences in the sample also encode this CDR3. The rearrangement joins TRBV7-6 to TRBJ2-1, with D perhaps matching TRBD1 (6 bases). The CDR3 is 14 amino acids. The V and J ends lost 6 bases and 9 bases respectively, with 18 bases between them. CDR1 SGHVS and CDR2 FNYEAQ come from the germline V gene. CDR3 DNA (partial): TGTGCCAGCAGGCAGGGGCAGGGGAACGGTGAG. It yields the protein CASRQGQGNGE. The complete CDR3 sequence is CASRQGQGNGEQFF.

This clone was detected only a few times. A junction end diverges from the germline sequence, so it may reflect a read error. The read stops 3 residues short of the end of the CDR3; the missing end is completed from the germline J gene. The chain recombines TRBV2 with TRBJ2-5; TRBD2 matches at 12 bases. The CDR3 runs 14 residues. CDR1 and CDR2 (germline): SNHLY, FYNNEI. The CDR3 bases that were read are TGTGCCAGCACTAGCGGGGGGGCCCAAGGGACC. Protein product: CASTSGGAQGT. The whole CDR3 protein is CASTSGGAQGTQYF. Filled out from reference TRBV2 and TRBJ2-5, the complete variable domain reads EPEVTQTPSHQVTQMGQEVILRCVPISNHLYFYWYRQILGQKVEFLVSFYNNEISEKSEIFDDQFSVERPDGSNFTLKIRSTKLEDSAMYFCASTSGGAQGTQYFGPGTRLLVL.

In its sample, this clone was seen a few times. The DNA ends 3 residues before the CDR3 does, and the rest of the CDR3 is filled in from the germline J gene. V is TRBV7-9 and J is TRBJ2-7, with D possibly being TRBD2 (6 bases). Trimming stripped 4 bases from V and 5 bases from J, with 18 bases between. Germline V gene data show CDR1 as SEHNR and CDR2 as FQNEAQ (reference sequence). The CDR3 runs to 15 residues. The CDR3 protein is CASSSPGLGMDEQYF. The sequenced part of the CDR3 DNA is TGTGCCAGCAGCTCACCGGGACTGGGAATGGACGAG.

Comment on this clone: With the read ending 3 residues before the CDR3 end, the germline J gene is used to fill in that end. This chain links TRBV18 with TRBJ2-7, with TRBD2 identical over 7 bases. The trim removed 2 bases at V and 5 bases at J, leaving 6 bases unmatched. This CDR3 has 14 amino acids. Germline values: CDR1 KGHSH, CDR2 LQKENI. Incomplete CDR3 DNA: TGTGCCAGCTCACCAAACGGCGGGAGAAACGAG. Residues: CASSPNGGRNE. The complete CDR3 sequence is CASSPNGGRNEQYF.

To note about this clone: The CDR3 end falls 3 residues outside the read, so it is completed with the germline J gene. The rearrangement joins TRBV11-2 to TRBJ2-3; possibly TRBD1 for D (6 bases). CDR3 length: 14 amino acids. Germline-derived CDR1 and CDR2 are SGHAT and FQNNGV. Trimming took 5 bases from V and 1 from J, leaving 10 bases between them. Partial CDR3 DNA: TGTGCCAGCAGCATACAGGGTGGCACAGATACG. Its protein is CASSIQGGTDT. The CDR3 in full is CASSIQGGTDTQYF. Combining the CDR3 with reference TRBV11-2 and TRBJ2-3 gives the whole variable domain EAGVAQSPRYKIIEKRQSVAFWCNPISGHATLYWYQQILGQGPKLLIQFQNNGVVDDSQLPKDRFSAERLKGVDSTLKIQPAKLEDSAVYLCASSIQGGTDTQYFGPGTRLTVL.

This clone has more than one count but fewer than ten. The sequence runs out 3 residues before the end of the CDR3; the remainder is reconstructed from the germline J gene. The chain links TRBV2 to TRBJ2-5; no clear D. The V and J ends lost 7 bases and 3 bases respectively, with 18 bases between them. The CDR3 spans 15 residues. Looked up from germline, CDR1 is SNHLY and CDR2 is FYNNEI. The chain's CDR3 is CASTSSWAPKETQYF. The covered CDR3 bases are TGTGCCAGCACCTCATCCTGGGCTCCCAAAGAGACC.

In regard to this clone: The CDR3 end is not reached by the read, which stops 3 residues before it; the germline J gene fills it in. The V and J genes are TRBV5-1 and TRBJ1-2; no reliable D call. The CDR3 has 18 residues. Germline V CDR1 and CDR2: SGHRS, YFSETQ. V lost 0 bases, J lost 0 bases, and 18 bases lay in between. The CDR3 is CASSLAAPWAGANYGYTF. The part of the CDR3 DNA that was read is TGCGCCAGCAGCTTGGCTGCCCCGTGGGCAGGAGCTAACTATGGC.

This clone was observed at least ten times. Read sequence stops 3 residues before the CDR3 end, and the germline J gene provides the missing end. The V gene is TRBV30, the J gene TRBJ2-1; D is unclear. The CDR3 totals 11 residues. Trimming took off 3 bases at V and 3 bases at J, with 3 bases between the two ends. The V gene's germline CDR1 is GTSNPN and CDR2 SVGIG (reference sequence). The CDR3 bases that were read are TGTGCCTGGAGACACTACAATGAG. It specifies CAWRHYNE. The CDR3 in full is CAWRHYNEQFF.

A remark on this clone: The read ends 3 residues shy of where the CDR3 ends; the end is completed using the germline J gene. This chain joins TRBV6-1 and TRBJ2-1, with TRBD2 identical over 12 bases. The CDR3 contains 16 residues. CDR1 and CDR2 (germline): MNHNS, SASEGT. Trimming cost V 3 bases and J 9 bases; bases outside gene matches: 9. CDR3 DNA (partial): TGTGCCAGCAGTGATGGACTAGCGGGGTTCGGCGGTGAG. This codes for CASSDGLAGFGGE. The full CDR3 reads CASSDGLAGFGGEQFF.

This clone was seen a handful of times. The DNA read from the CDR3 is TGCGCCAGCAGCTTGACGGTTAGGGGATCGAACACCGGGGAG. Its protein is CASSLTVRGSNTGE. The CDR3 reads in full as CASSLTVRGSNTGELFF. This chain uses TRBV5-1 with TRBJ2-2, with D perhaps TRBD1 (5 bases). The DNA ends 3 residues before the CDR3 does, and the rest of the CDR3 is filled in from the germline J gene. The CDR3 totals 17 residues. Germline V gene sequence: CDR1 SGHRS, CDR2 YFSETQ. Trimming took 1 base from V and 0 from J, leaving 13 bases between them.

This clone was seen at least ten times. The part of the CDR3 DNA that was read is TGTGCCAGCAGCCCTGGACAGGGAAGTGGA. This translates into CASSPGQGSG. The full CDR3 protein is CASSPGQGSGAFF. V and J are TRBV7-2 and TRBJ1-1, with 8 positions matching TRBD1. The read ends 3 residues before the CDR3 terminus; that terminus is restored from the germline J gene. The CDR3 is 13 amino acids. Germline loops: CDR1 SGHTA, CDR2 FQGNSA.

This clone was observed a few times. The CDR3 goes on 3 residues after the read ends, and that part is filled in from the germline J gene. The chain links TRBV30 to TRBJ2-1, with D perhaps matching TRBD1 (6 bases). V was pared by 5 bases and J by 7 bases, with 15 bases between. Germline V gene data show CDR1 as GTSNPN and CDR2 as SVGIG (reference sequence). The CDR3 extends over 13 amino acids. CDR3 loop: CAWATGRENEQFF. The part of the CDR3 DNA that was read is TGTGCCTGGGCCACAGGGCGAGAGAATGAG. The whole variable domain, remainder taken from reference TRBV30 and TRBJ2-1, is SQTIHQWPATLVQPVGSPLSLECTVEGTSNPNLYWYRQAAGRGLQLLFYSVGIGQISSEVPQNLSASRPQDRQFILSSKKLLLSDSGFYLCAWATGRENEQFFGPGTRLTVL.

The sample holds a few counts of this clone. The junction differs from germline at one of its ends, possibly a read error. The CDR3 end lies 3 residues beyond the end of the read and is filled in from the germline J gene. The chain employs TRBV7-2 and TRBJ1-2; D is unclear. Germline V CDR1 and CDR2: SGHTA, FQGNSA. The CDR3 sequence is 11 residues long. CDR3 in amino acids: CAGSLGASYTF. The sequenced part of the CDR3 DNA is TGTGCCGGCAGCTTAGGAGCGAGC.

This clone came up a few times. The CDR3 end falls 3 residues outside the read, so it is completed with the germline J gene. The chain joins TRBV30 to TRBJ1-5; 7 nucleotides align to TRBD1. Trimming removed 1 base from V and 7 bases from J; junction bases left unmatched: 4. The CDR3 totals 13 residues. Germline V CDR1 and CDR2: GTSNPN, SVGIG (reference sequence). CDR3 DNA, as far as it was read: TGTGCCTGGAGTGGACAGGGAGCGCAGCCC. It specifies CAWSGQGAQP. The whole CDR3 reads CAWSGQGAQPQHF.

This clone was counted at least ten times. With the read ending 3 residues before the CDR3 end, the germline J gene is used to fill in that end. The chain employs TRBV20-1 and TRBJ2-1; D is possibly TRBD1 (5 bases). The CDR3 totals 14 residues. The germline CDR1 and CDR2 sequences are DFQATT and SNEGSKA (reference sequence). With 1 base removed from V and 2 bases from J, the gap between germline ends came to 9 bases. The CDR3 sequence is CSARAGSPYNEQFF. The sequenced CDR3 bases are TGCAGTGCTAGAGCAGGGTCTCCCTACAATGAG.

Note on this clone: The read halts 3 residues ahead of the CDR3 end, with the missing end drawn from the germline J gene. The chain links TRBV19 to TRBJ2-2; D may be TRBD1 (6 bases). CDR3 size: 14 residues. V dropped 3 bases and J dropped 2 bases, with 7 bases sitting between them. In germline, CDR1 is LNHDA, CDR2 SQIVND (reference sequence). The covered CDR3 bases are TGTGCCAGTAGTATCGGGACAAACACCGGGGAG. The encoded protein is CASSIGTNTGE. The entire CDR3 protein reads CASSIGTNTGELFF.

At least ten counts were recorded for this clone. A read error may produce the germline difference seen at one junction end. Read sequence stops 3 residues before the CDR3 end, and the germline J gene provides the missing end. The rearrangement links TRBV7-7 to TRBJ2-7, with D tentatively TRBD1 (5 bases). CDR1 is SSHAT, CDR2 FNYEAQ, per germline (reference sequence). There are 15 residues in the CDR3. The covered CDR3 bases are TGTGCTAGCAGCTTAGGAGTAGACAGCTCCTACGAG. Translated, it gives CASSLGVDSSYE. The whole CDR3 region reads CASSLGVDSSYEQYF. Supplemented by reference TRBV7-7 and TRBJ2-7, the full variable domain reads GAGVSQSPRYKVTKRGQDVTLRCDPISSHATLYWYQQALGQGPEFLTYFNYEAQPDKSGLPSDRFSAERPEGSISTLTIQRTEQRDSAMYRCASSLGVDSSYEQYFGPGTRLTVT.

This clone was observed a handful of times. The read terminates 3 residues before the CDR3 end, so the remaining end is supplied by the germline J gene. The chain recombines TRBV6-2 or TRBV6-3 with TRBJ2-7; 7 bases fit TRBD2. The germline gives CDR1 MNHEY, CDR2 SVGEGT. The CDR3 is made up of 16 amino acids. J lost 4 bases, V lost 7 bases, and 16 bases had no gene match. The chain's CDR3 is CASTSPLGLLAYEQYF. The CDR3 bases that were read are TGTGCCAGCACCTCTCCCCTGGGACTACTCGCTTACGAG.

Only a few counts were recorded for this clone. The read finishes 3 residues shy of the CDR3 end, and the germline J gene is used to complete it. The V call is TRBV20-1, the J call TRBJ2-3, with TRBD2 matching 9 bases. The CDR3 runs to 14 residues. CDR1 and CDR2 from the germline V gene are DFQATT and SNEGSKA (reference sequence). The V segment lost 4 bases and the J segment 1 base; nucleotides outside the gene matches: 3. Incomplete CDR3 DNA: TGCAGTGCTAATAGCGGGAGTGGCACAGATACG. Translated: CSANSGSGTDT. The whole CDR3 sequence reads CSANSGSGTDTQYF.

There are many counts of this clone. The read finishes 3 residues shy of the CDR3 end, and the germline J gene is used to complete it. The chain is built from TRBV20-1 and TRBJ2-4; no firm D call. Germline CDR1 DFQATT, CDR2 SNEGSKA (reference sequence). The germline V and J ends were trimmed by 3 bases and 3 bases, with 15 bases remaining between them. CDR3 size: 15 residues. CDR3 loop: CSASSYGIGKNIQYF. The part of the CDR3 DNA that was read is TGCAGTGCTAGCTCTTACGGTATCGGCAAAAACATT.

Note on this clone: The CDR3 extends 3 residues past the end of the read, so its final part is completed from the germline J gene. V and J are TRBV6-4 and TRBJ2-7; 8 bases are a match to TRBD2. V lost 0 bases to trimming and J lost 3 bases; unmatched junction nucleotides: 7. The CDR3 is 16 residues long. Looked up from germline, CDR1 is MRHNA and CDR2 is SNTAGT. The CDR3 sequence: CASSDSRRTSCYEQYF. The CDR3 DNA, read in part, is TGTGCCAGCAGTGACTCCCGAAGGACTAGCTGCTACGAG.

This clone was seen only a few times. The CDR3 end is not reached by the read, which stops 3 residues before it; the germline J gene fills it in. The chain couples TRBV7-6 to TRBJ2-3; D is undetermined. The CDR3 consists of 14 residues. Germline V gene lookup returns CDR1 SGHVS and CDR2 FNYEAQ. The V gene lost 5 bases and the J gene lost 4 bases, with 13 bases spanning the gap. The sequenced part of the CDR3 DNA is TGTGCCAGCAGCGCGAATTCCGCCCCAGATACG. Translating it yields CASSANSAPDT. The full CDR3 is CASSANSAPDTQYF.

This clone came up many times. The read stops 3 residues short of the end of the CDR3; the missing end is completed from the germline J gene. V usage is TRBV12-3 or TRBV12-4 and J usage is TRBJ2-5; maybe TRBD1 (6 bases). The CDR3 totals 15 residues. The V and J ends lost 8 bases and 4 bases respectively, with 20 bases between them. CDR3 region: CASSPVGTIAETQYF. Incomplete CDR3 DNA: TGTGCCAGCTCCCCCGTTGGGACAATCGCAGAGACC.

This clone was recorded many times. The read ends 3 residues before the CDR3 terminus; that terminus is restored from the germline J gene. V gene TRBV20-1 combines with J gene TRBJ2-3; the match to TRBD2 covers 14 bases. Germline V CDR1 and CDR2: DFQATT, SNEGSKA (reference sequence). V shed 3 bases, J shed 3 bases, and the junction held 5 bases outside the gene matches. This CDR3 has 16 amino acids. CDR3 bases read: TGCAGTGCTAGTCGACTAGCGGGGGGGTGGACAGATACG. This codes for CSASRLAGGWTDT. The whole CDR3 protein reads CSASRLAGGWTDTQYF.